This T cell receptor (beta chain) was sequenced during a study of blood T cell repertoires in COVID-19. Only in-frame clones appear in the TCRdb table, and some are missing; sequencing was by immunoSEQ multiplex PCR. This sample has about 150,000 clones, with 75% to 90% found just once. This CDR3 region has 17 residues. Trimming cost V 4 bases and J 0 bases, with 16 bases left between them. The germline V gene encodes CDR1 SGHRS and CDR2 YFSETQ. Material for sequencing was peripheral blood. The chain uses TRBV5-1 and TRBJ1-4; D is perhaps TRBD1 (6 bases). This clonotype was obtained from a woman aged 40 to 49 with acute or convalescent COVID-19. The CDR3 spells CASSPQSKGATNEKLFF. The CDR3 coding sequence is TGCGCCAGCAGCCCGCAATCCAAGGGGGCAACTAATGAAAAACTGTTTTTT.